One sample yielded the 19 T cell receptor beta chains listed below, sequenced in a study of blood T cells in healthy people across ages. A second PCR of about 7 to 11 cycles used a sample-barcoded 5' primer and a J-beta primer mix. TCRdb re-called the 5' RACE reads through MiXCR, storing one row per CDR3 protein. The data contain fewer than 2,000,000 distinct CDR3 sequences, about two fifths of them singletons. The source material was blood. The receptors derive from a human donor in good health.

In its sample, this clonotype was seen a few times. The chain combines TRBV20-1 with TRBJ1-6; D might be TRBD1 (5 bases). The CDR3 covers 16 residues. Between the trimmed V and J ends, which lost 3 bases and 0 bases, there was a span of 12 bases. In germline, CDR1 is DFQATT, CDR2 SNEGSKA (reference sequence). CDR3 region: CSARPRVGSYNSPLHF. The CDR3 DNA sequence: TGCAGTGCTAGGCCCAGGGTGGGCTCCTATAATTCACCCCTCCACTTT.

V gene TRBV6-2 or TRBV6-3 combines with J gene TRBJ1-6; no definite D call. The CDR3 covers 13 residues. The V and J ends lost 2 bases and 10 bases respectively, with 9 bases between them. Germline lookup yields CDR1 MNHEY and CDR2 SVGEGT. For the CDR3, the DNA is TGTGCCAGCAGTTACCTTTTAAGGTCACCCCTCCACTTT. It translates to CASSYLLRSPLHF.

This chain uses TRBV20-1 with TRBJ2-2; D gene unclear. There are 14 residues in the CDR3. CDR1 and CDR2 from the germline V gene are DFQATT and SNEGSKA (reference sequence). With 6 bases removed from V and 6 bases from J, the gap between germline ends came to 17 bases. The CDR3 DNA reads as TGCAGTGCCAGCCCCGGGTCCTACCCCGGGGAGCTGTTTTTT. Protein product: CSASPGSYPGELFF.

The V gene is TRBV4-1, the J gene TRBJ1-1; weak D call: TRBD1 (5 bases). Germline V gives CDR1 MGHRA, CDR2 YSYEKL. With 4 bases removed from V and 1 base from J, the gap between germline ends came to 19 bases. The CDR3 totals 17 residues. This chain's CDR3 is CASSPLGLGRGNTEAFF. Here the CDR3 DNA reads TGCGCCAGCAGCCCGCTTGGTTTGGGGCGCGGGAACACTGAAGCTTTCTTT.

This clonotype was counted between two and nine times. The chain has TRBV15 and TRBJ2-7; D is undetermined. The germline CDR1 and CDR2 sequences are LNHNV and YYDKDF (reference sequence). V shed 2 bases and J shed 1 base, with 9 bases lying between them. The CDR3 runs 14 residues. The CDR3: CATSRQADSYEQYF. CDR3 DNA sequence: TGTGCCACCAGCAGACAGGCGGATTCCTACGAGCAGTACTTC.

The CDR3 DNA reads TGCGCCAGCAGCTCATTCTCCCTGGGGACAGGGGGCAACGAGCAGTACTTC. It codes for CASSSFSLGTGGNEQYF. This chain connects TRBV5-1 to TRBJ2-4; TRBD1 aligns across 12 bases. With the DNA end fitting TRBJ2-7 better, the J assignment may be wrong. The germline gives CDR1 SGHRS, CDR2 YFSETQ. This CDR3 has 17 residues.

The CDR3 spells CATSDSSSQYF. Written as DNA, the CDR3 is TGTGCCACCAGCGACTCCTCCTCGCAGTATTTT. The V call is TRBV15, the J call TRBJ2-3; D uncertain. The CDR3 spans 11 residues. Trimming pared 5 bases from V and 10 bases from J, leaving 10 bases between. CDR1 is LNHNV and CDR2 is YYDKDF in the germline V gene (reference sequence).

This clonotype was observed once. The chain joins TRBV5-1 to TRBJ2-7; 9 bases align to TRBD1. Trimming removed 0 bases from V and 3 bases from J; junction bases left unmatched: 10. Germline V gives CDR1 SGHRS, CDR2 YFSETQ. This CDR3 has 17 residues. The CDR3 DNA is TGCGCCAGCAGCTTGGTAACAGGGGGCGGTTTCGGCTACGAGCAGTACTTC. It is translated as CASSLVTGGGFGYEQYF.

This clonotype was seen many times. The CDR3 DNA is TGTGCCAGCAGGCGAGACAGGAACACTGAAGCTTTCTTT. It translates to CASRRDRNTEAFF. The chain recombines TRBV2 with TRBJ1-1; maybe TRBD1 (5 bases). The CDR3 covers 13 residues. Trimming took 6 bases from V and 1 from J, leaving 9 bases between them. Per germline, CDR1 SNHLY and CDR2 FYNNEI. Complete variable domain (other parts from reference TRBV2 and TRBJ1-1): EPEVTQTPSHQVTQMGQEVILRCVPISNHLYFYWYRQILGQKVEFLVSFYNNEISEKSEIFDDQFSVERPDGSNFTLKIRSTKLEDSAMYFCASRRDRNTEAFFGQGTRLTVV.

The V call is TRBV10-3, the J call TRBJ2-3, with D unclear. CDR1 ENHRY and CDR2 SYGVKD come from the germline V gene. V was shortened by 10 bases and J by 3 bases, with 26 bases between the two germline ends. The CDR3 extends over 17 amino acids. CDR3 sequence reads: CASNSQDLAHGTDTQYF. In DNA, the CDR3 is TGTGCCAGCAATTCTCAAGATCTCGCACACGGGACAGATACGCAGTATTTT.

CDR3 nucleotide sequence: TGTGCCATCGGAGACAGTTTGGACGGCACAGATACGCAGTATTTT. The encoded protein is CAIGDSLDGTDTQYF. This chain links TRBV10-3 with TRBJ2-3; D is possibly TRBD1 (5 bases). V dropped 8 bases and J dropped 1 base, with 16 bases sitting between them. The length of the CDR3 is 15 residues. Germline lookup yields CDR1 ENHRY and CDR2 SYGVKD.

A word on this clonotype: An end of the junction differs from the germline gene, which may be a read error. V and J are TRBV4-1 and TRBJ2-7; a weak D match, TRBD1 (5 bases). Germline loops: CDR1 MGHRA, CDR2 YSYEKL. This CDR3 comprises 14 residues. Written as DNA, the CDR3 is TGCACCAGCAGCCAAAAACAGGTTTCCTACGAGCAGTACTTC. It specifies CTSSQKQVSYEQYF.

This clonotype was counted only a few times. The V and J genes are TRBV20-1 and TRBJ2-1; TRBD1 might be the D (7 bases). Germline loops: CDR1 DFQATT, CDR2 SNEGSKA (reference sequence). CDR3 length: 16 amino acids. V lost 0 bases to trimming and J lost 5 bases, with 17 bases between them. The CDR3 region is CSAREGGGLGNNEQFF. CDR3 in DNA: TGCAGTGCTAGAGAAGGAGGGGGCCTGGGCAACAATGAGCAGTTCTTC.

This clonotype turned up a few times. The CDR3 is CAIEGTDNEQFF. CDR3 nucleotide sequence: TGTGCCATCGAAGGGACTGACAATGAGCAGTTCTTC. V gene TRBV10-3 combines with J gene TRBJ2-1; D is possibly TRBD2 (6 bases). The germline V and J ends were trimmed by 8 bases and 5 bases, with 10 bases remaining between them. Per germline, CDR1 ENHRY and CDR2 SYGVKD. CDR3 size: 12 residues.

This clonotype was counted only a few times. The gene calls are TRBV20-1 and TRBJ2-5, with D possibly TRBD2 on 5 matching bases. The DNA end is a closer match to TRBJ2-7, so the J assignment may be wrong. This CDR3 is built from 12 residues. CDR1 is DFQATT, CDR2 SNEGSKA, per germline (reference sequence). The chain's CDR3 is CSASLMEVEQYF. The CDR3 DNA is TGCAGTGCCTCTTTAATGGAGGTCGAGCAGTACTTC.

The chain couples TRBV29-1 to TRBJ2-7, with TRBD1 identical over 8 bases. Trimming took 1 base from V and 3 from J; bases not matched to a gene: 8. This CDR3 is built from 15 residues. Germline V CDR1 and CDR2: SQVTM, ANQGSEA. The CDR3 spells CSVEGGQGGVYEQYF. Written as DNA, the CDR3 is TGCAGCGTTGAAGGCGGACAGGGAGGCGTCTACGAGCAGTACTTC.

V and J are TRBV9 and TRBJ2-1; D may be TRBD1 (5 bases). Between the trimmed V and J ends, which lost 0 bases and 8 bases, there was a span of 18 bases. The germline CDR1 and CDR2 sequences are SGDLS and YYNGEE. The CDR3 contains 16 residues. CDR3 loop: CASSVAMGPIVDEQFF. The CDR3 DNA reads as TGTGCCAGCAGCGTAGCTATGGGGCCGATTGTAGATGAGCAGTTCTTC. Variable domain in full (rest from reference TRBV9 and TRBJ2-1): DSGVTQTPKHLITATGQRVTLRCSPRSGDLSVYWYQQSLDQGLQFLIQYYNGEERAKGNILERFSAQQFPDLHSELNLSSLELGDSALYFCASSVAMGPIVDEQFFGPGTRLTVL.

This clonotype was counted between two and nine times. V usage is TRBV6-2 or TRBV6-3 and J usage is TRBJ2-7; D unresolved. Germline CDR1 reads MNHEY; CDR2 reads SVGEGT. The CDR3 totals 14 residues. V was clipped by 8 bases and J by 4 bases, with 18 bases between them. The CDR3 sequence: CASVGAKKLYEQYF. In DNA form, the CDR3 reads TGTGCCAGCGTCGGCGCTAAGAAATTGTACGAGCAGTACTTC.

This clonotype was detected a few times. At one end the junction does not follow the germline gene, possibly because of a read error. The chain couples TRBV18 to TRBJ1-1; 7 bases line up with TRBD1. Germline values: CDR1 KGHSH, CDR2 LQKENI. The CDR3 loop spans 15 amino acids. Written as DNA, the CDR3 is TGCGCCAGCAGCTTGAGGACAGGTGAAAACACTGAAGCTTTCTTT. Translation: CASSLRTGENTEAFF.